This TCR beta chain was sequenced in a study of cytomegalovirus exposure and HLA in healthy donors. Study-wide results and limits: Later analysis revealed greater clonal expansion in HLA-associated TCR beta chains than in equally common others. Several top significant clusters appeared, in a later analysis, to be linked to common viral pathogens. Roughly uniform sequencing depth across donors was assumed, possibly incorrectly.

V was pared by 0 bases and J by 5 bases, with 7 bases of the junction left unmatched. Germline assignment: CDR1 SGHVS and CDR2 FNYEAQ. The CDR3 contains 16 residues. PCR amplification relied on 60 Vbeta primers (plus 13 Jbeta primers). Measured with immunoSEQ multiplex PCR; TCRdb has only the in-frame clones, and not every one. Seen here are approximately 140,000 clones, about 86% observed once, and the top ten hold 4% to 5%. As to this clone: Its antigen is as yet unknown.

Input material: PBMCs. This chain uses TRBV7-6 with TRBJ2-5; 9 bases line up with TRBD1. This clonotype originated in a man aged 35-49 years in good health and CMV-seropositive. CDR3 nucleotides: TGTGCCAGCAGCTTAGCCGCGGACAGGGGAAGGGAGACCCAGTACTTC. Translating it yields CASSLAADRGRETQYF.